This T cell receptor (beta chain) was captured in a study of identifying expanded T cells in peripheral blood. As regards this clone: Its cognate antigen is unknown.

TCRdb's table, derived via immunoSEQ multiplex PCR, lists solely in-frame clones and lacks some. The table shows about 90,000 clones, with nearly 90% occurring only once. Whole-study results and caveats: Technical replicates showed roughly 1.2 changed clones; two weeks roughly 16; four weeks 19.

CDR1 is SNHLY and CDR2 is FYNNEI in the germline V gene. This CDR3 has 15 residues. V shed 4 bases and J 5 bases; nucleotides not matched to a gene: 6. The clonotype comes from a person aged 18 to 70 in good health. Sequencing was done on a sample of blood. The chain links TRBV2 to TRBJ2-2, with 8 nucleotides matching TRBD2. This chain's CDR3 is CASSGRGGRTGELFF. The DNA for the CDR3 is TGTGCCAGCAGTGGTCGGGGGGGCAGGACCGGGGAGCTGTTTTTT.